This TCR beta chain is from a study of shared clonotypes between healthy human individuals. There are 15 residues in the CDR3. Germline V lookup: CDR1 MNHNY, CDR2 SVGAGI (reference sequence). Trimming took 2 bases from V and 1 from J, leaving 6 bases between them. The study enrolled healthy HIV-negative adults without recent acute infections or vaccinations as donors. The protocol was immunoSEQ multiplex PCR, while the TCRdb copy is restricted to in-frame clones and leaves out a portion. The data hold 2 million to 3 million clones, with roughly 93% observed a single time. Material: naive CD4+ T cells from PBMCs. Subset here: CD45RA+ positively selected. The chain carries TRBV6-6 and TRBJ2-6; no firm D call. This TCR was recovered from a young man in good health. Some clones in this sample may be carry-over from other donors' samples. The CDR3 loop is CASSYVGSGANVLTF. The CDR3 coding sequence is TGTGCCAGCAGTTACGTGGGTTCTGGGGCCAACGTCCTGACTTTC.